The present T cell receptor beta chain was sequenced within a study of T cells in localized non-small cell lung cancer. V lost 1 base to trimming and J lost 7 bases, with 17 bases between them. This CDR3 is 16 amino acids long. Germline V gene lookup returns CDR1 MGHRA and CDR2 YSYEKL. Clones were read by immunoSEQ multiplex PCR, and TCRdb kept only the in-frame ones, dropping some. The sample has 60,000 to 75,000 clones; around four fifths are singletons. With respect to this clone: The antigen is unknown.

Whole-study results and caveats: Turning up in adjacent lung were a median 57 of the top 100 tumor clones. The greatest T cell clonality was found in uninvolved adjacent lung (higher than in tumor). An association was observed between higher blood T cell density and longer overall survival.

The TCR sequence derives from a female donor at least 60 years old with stage I lung adenocarcinoma. The sequences come from peripheral blood, collected before any cancer treatment. The gene calls are TRBV4-1 and TRBJ2-1, with D possibly TRBD2 on 6 matching bases. DNA for the CDR3: TGCGCCAGCAGCCAAGTAGGAGGGAGTATTAAGAATGAGCAGTTCTTC. Translation: CASSQVGGSIKNEQFF.